This is a list of T cell receptor beta chains from one sample in a study of molecular identifiers for immune sequencing clone quantification. A single record per CDR3 protein comes from TCRdb applying MiXCR to the PCR reads. The sample yields some 650,000 distinct CDR3 sequences, less than 20% seen once. The sequenced sample was naive CD8+ T cells from blood, with Jurkat cell RNA spiked in. Every receptor here comes from a human donor in good health. Some libraries in this study had Jurkat cell RNA spiked in. Each CDR3 is given with its conserved first and last residue. The order of the fields is J gene, V gene, D gene, clone size, CDR3 DNA, CDR3 protein. D genes are given only for firm matches. Some rows have no size entry. The others give once, few or many, or a class for an expanded clone.

J gene: TRBJ1-4; V gene: TRBV7-2; D gene: NA; clone size: many; CDR3 DNA: TGTGCCAGCAGCTTATCCACCTTGGGAGCAACTAATGAAAAACTGTTTTTT; CDR3 protein: CASSLSTLGATNEKLFF
J gene: TRBJ2-7; V gene: TRBV4-1; D gene: NA; clone size: NA; CDR3 DNA: TGCGCCAGCAGCCAATCGTTAAGTTACGAGCAGTACTTC; CDR3 protein: CASSQSLSYEQYF
J gene: TRBJ2-1; V gene: TRBV30; D gene: TRBD1; clone size: NA; CDR3 DNA: TGTGCCTGGAGTGCGGGACAGGGCTACAATGAGCAGTTCTTC; CDR3 protein: CAWSAGQGYNEQFF
J gene: TRBJ2-1; V gene: TRBV9; D gene: TRBD2; clone size: NA; CDR3 DNA: TGTGCCAGCAGCGTAGCGCATCTAGCGGGTACCTACAATGAGCAGTTCTTC; CDR3 protein: CASSVAHLAGTYNEQFF
J gene: TRBJ1-1; V gene: TRBV15; D gene: NA; clone size: many; CDR3 DNA: TGTGCCACAAGCAGGGAGAACACTGAAGCTTTCTTT; CDR3 protein: CATSRENTEAFF
J gene: TRBJ2-3; V gene: TRBV4-1; D gene: TRBD2; clone size: many; CDR3 DNA: TGCGCCAGCAGCCAAGATCCGGTGGCTAGCGGAGCCACAGATACGCAGTATTTT; CDR3 protein: CASSQDPVASGATDTQYF
J gene: TRBJ1-1; V gene: TRBV7-6; D gene: NA; clone size: many; CDR3 DNA: TGTGCCAGCAGCCGCGGGGTTAACACTGAAGCTTTCTTT; CDR3 protein: CASSRGVNTEAFF
J gene: TRBJ2-7; V gene: TRBV5-8; D gene: TRBD1; clone size: many; CDR3 DNA: TGTGCCAGCAGCTTGGGACAGGGAACCTCCTCCTACGAGCAGTACTTC; CDR3 protein: CASSLGQGTSSYEQYF
J gene: TRBJ2-7; V gene: TRBV27; D gene: TRBD2; clone size: NA; CDR3 DNA: TGTGCCAGCAGTTTATTTTGGAGCCTAGCGGGGGGTTCCGCCTACGAGCAGTACTTC; CDR3 protein: CASSLFWSLAGGSAYEQYF
J gene: TRBJ2-1; V gene: TRBV7-9; D gene: TRBD1; clone size: many; CDR3 DNA: TGTGCCAGCGGAGGACAGGGGTTCAATGAGCAGTTCTTC; CDR3 protein: CASGGQGFNEQFF
J gene: TRBJ1-1; V gene: TRBV6-2/TRBV6-3; D gene: NA; clone size: many; CDR3 DNA: TGTGCCAGCCGACGGAACTACGACACTGAAGCTTTCTTT; CDR3 protein: CASRRNYDTEAFF
J gene: TRBJ1-1; V gene: TRBV2; D gene: NA; clone size: few; CDR3 DNA: TGTGCCAGCAGTGAAGCGGGGGGAGTGAACACTGAAGCTTTCTTT; CDR3 protein: CASSEAGGVNTEAFF
J gene: TRBJ2-7; V gene: TRBV4-1; D gene: NA; clone size: few; CDR3 DNA: TGCGCCAGCAGCCAAGAGATGGGACGGAACTACGAGCAGTACTTC; CDR3 protein: CASSQEMGRNYEQYF
J gene: TRBJ2-1; V gene: TRBV11-2; D gene: NA; clone size: many; CDR3 DNA: TGTGCCAGCGAGGAGTACAATGAGCAGTTCTTC; CDR3 protein: CASEEYNEQFF
J gene: TRBJ2-4; V gene: TRBV19; D gene: NA; clone size: few; CDR3 DNA: TGTGCCAGTAGTGGGGTCGGCCTAGCCAAAAACATTCAGTACTTC; CDR3 protein: CASSGVGLAKNIQYF
J gene: TRBJ2-7; V gene: TRBV4-1; D gene: NA; clone size: once; CDR3 DNA: TGCGCCAGCAGCCAAGGGGAACAGTCCTACGAGCAGTGCTTC; CDR3 protein: CASSQGEQSYEQCF
J gene: TRBJ2-4; V gene: TRBV15; D gene: NA; clone size: many; CDR3 DNA: TGTGCCACCAGCCCCAGGGATGACATTCAGTACTTC; CDR3 protein: CATSPRDDIQYF
J gene: TRBJ2-2; V gene: TRBV4-1; D gene: NA; clone size: many; CDR3 DNA: TGCGCCAGCAGCCAACCCCCGAACGGGAACACCGGGGAGCTGTTTTTT; CDR3 protein: CASSQPPNGNTGELFF
J gene: TRBJ1-4; V gene: TRBV6-1; D gene: NA; clone size: many; CDR3 DNA: TGTGCCAGCCGTGGGCTAGGGGGATATACAACTAATGAAAAACTGTTTTTT; CDR3 protein: CASRGLGGYTTNEKLFF
J gene: TRBJ1-1; V gene: TRBV4-3; D gene: NA; clone size: many; CDR3 DNA: TGCGCCAGCAGCGAAGATCAAACGGGGCGGGGGTGGACTTACACTGAAGCTTTCTTT; CDR3 protein: CASSEDQTGRGWTYTEAFF
J gene: TRBJ1-3; V gene: TRBV27; D gene: NA; clone size: many; CDR3 DNA: TGTGCCAGCGGGAGCGGGACTGGAAACACCATATATTTT; CDR3 protein: CASGSGTGNTIYF
J gene: TRBJ2-3; V gene: TRBV20-1; D gene: NA; clone size: many; CDR3 DNA: TGCAGAGGCAGGGATTCTGGAACAGATACGCAGTATTTT; CDR3 protein: CRGRDSGTDTQYF
J gene: TRBJ2-4; V gene: TRBV11-2; D gene: TRBD1; clone size: many; CDR3 DNA: TGTGCCAGCAGCTTACTGGCAGGGGGCGCGTACATTCAGTACTTC; CDR3 protein: CASSLLAGGAYIQYF
J gene: TRBJ1-1; V gene: TRBV24-1; D gene: NA; clone size: few; CDR3 DNA: TGTGCCACCAGTCAGGGACCGAACACTGGAGCTTTCTTT; CDR3 protein: CATSQGPNTGAFF
J gene: TRBJ1-4; V gene: TRBV9; D gene: NA; clone size: many; CDR3 DNA: TGTGCCAGCAGCGTATCCGGTACTGCAACTAATGAAAAACTGTTTTTT; CDR3 protein: CASSVSGTATNEKLFF
J gene: TRBJ2-3; V gene: TRBV5-6; D gene: NA; clone size: many; CDR3 DNA: TGTGCCAGCAGCTTTCTTGAGGGAATCACAGATACGCAGTATTTT; CDR3 protein: CASSFLEGITDTQYF
J gene: TRBJ1-1; V gene: TRBV4-2; D gene: TRBD1; clone size: many; CDR3 DNA: TGTGCCAGCAGCCAAAAGACAGGGGTCTACACTGAAGCTTTCTTT; CDR3 protein: CASSQKTGVYTEAFF
J gene: TRBJ1-1; V gene: TRBV10-2; D gene: TRBD1; clone size: many; CDR3 DNA: TGCGCCAGCAACCCTCGACAGGGTGGATCTGAAGCTTTCTTT; CDR3 protein: CASNPRQGGSEAFF
J gene: TRBJ2-3; V gene: TRBV12-3/TRBV12-4; D gene: NA; clone size: many; CDR3 DNA: TGTGCCAGCAAAAAATCCTCGGACCGAGACACAGATACGCAGTATTTT; CDR3 protein: CASKKSSDRDTDTQYF
J gene: TRBJ1-6; V gene: TRBV7-2; D gene: NA; clone size: many; CDR3 DNA: TGTGCCAGCAGCCAAAGGCCGGGGAGCTCCTATAATTCACCCCTCCACTTT; CDR3 protein: CASSQRPGSSYNSPLHF
J gene: TRBJ1-5; V gene: TRBV10-3; D gene: TRBD1; clone size: NA; CDR3 DNA: TGTGCCATCAGTGAGTCTTTGGGTGGACAGGCGAATCAGCCCCAGCATTTT; CDR3 protein: CAISESLGGQANQPQHF
J gene: TRBJ2-7; V gene: TRBV9; D gene: NA; clone size: many; CDR3 DNA: TGTGCCAGCAGCGTAAGTGGGCAGGCCCCCTCCGAGCAGTACTTC; CDR3 protein: CASSVSGQAPSEQYF
J gene: TRBJ1-3; V gene: TRBV29-1; D gene: NA; clone size: many; CDR3 DNA: TGCAGCGCCCTGGTTGGAGGGCCTGGAAACACCATATATTTT; CDR3 protein: CSALVGGPGNTIYF
J gene: TRBJ1-3; V gene: TRBV19; D gene: NA; clone size: few; CDR3 DNA: TGTGCCAGTAGTATCACGGGTCTGGACACCATATATTTT; CDR3 protein: CASSITGLDTIYF
J gene: TRBJ1-6; V gene: TRBV7-2; D gene: TRBD1; clone size: many; CDR3 DNA: TGTGCCAGCAGCTTAGGGGACAGGGCTTGGGAAATGAATAATTCACCCCTCCACTTT; CDR3 protein: CASSLGDRAWEMNNSPLHF
J gene: TRBJ2-3; V gene: TRBV5-6; D gene: TRBD2; clone size: many; CDR3 DNA: TGTGCCAGCAGCTTTCAGGGAGGGTCCCCCTACACAGATACGCAGTATTTT; CDR3 protein: CASSFQGGSPYTDTQYF
J gene: TRBJ2-3; V gene: TRBV4-3; D gene: NA; clone size: many; CDR3 DNA: TGCGCCAGCAGCCAAGACATTTCGGCTGACGGGCAGTATTTT; CDR3 protein: CASSQDISADGQYF
J gene: TRBJ1-1; V gene: TRBV7-3; D gene: TRBD1; clone size: many; CDR3 DNA: TGTGCCAGCAGCTCGGGACAGGGGGTTACTGAAGCTTTCTTT; CDR3 protein: CASSSGQGVTEAFF
J gene: TRBJ2-2; V gene: TRBV5-1; D gene: NA; clone size: NA; CDR3 DNA: TGCGCCAGCAGCCCGCGAGGAGGGGCTGTGAACACCGGGGAGCTGTTTTTT; CDR3 protein: CASSPRGGAVNTGELFF
J gene: TRBJ1-4; V gene: TRBV5-6; D gene: TRBD1; clone size: many; CDR3 DNA: TGTGCCAGCAGTCGGGACAGGGGGCGCGAAAAACTGTTTTTT; CDR3 protein: CASSRDRGREKLFF
J gene: TRBJ2-5; V gene: TRBV28; D gene: NA; clone size: many; CDR3 DNA: TGTGCCAGCAGTCCTTTATCGGGCAGGGAAGAGACCCAGTACTTC; CDR3 protein: CASSPLSGREETQYF
J gene: TRBJ2-3; V gene: TRBV12-3/TRBV12-4; D gene: NA; clone size: NA; CDR3 DNA: TGTGCCAGCAGTTATCACAGGATGATCACAGATACGCAGTATTTT; CDR3 protein: CASSYHRMITDTQYF
J gene: TRBJ2-5; V gene: TRBV4-3; D gene: TRBD1; clone size: few; CDR3 DNA: TGCGCCAGCAGCCAAGAAAAGGTGTGGGACCAGGGGGCAGAGACCCAGTACTTC; CDR3 protein: CASSQEKVWDQGAETQYF
J gene: TRBJ2-7; V gene: TRBV28; D gene: NA; clone size: few; CDR3 DNA: TGTGCCAGCAGGAAAGGGGTCTACGAGCAGTACTTC; CDR3 protein: CASRKGVYEQYF
J gene: TRBJ1-1; V gene: TRBV6-5; D gene: NA; clone size: many; CDR3 DNA: TGTGCCAGCGGCTCGACAGTGTACACTGAAGCTTTCTTT; CDR3 protein: CASGSTVYTEAFF
J gene: TRBJ2-3; V gene: TRBV10-3; D gene: NA; clone size: many; CDR3 DNA: TGTGCCATCAGTGAATCTGATACGCAGTATTTT; CDR3 protein: CAISESDTQYF
J gene: TRBJ2-7; V gene: TRBV28; D gene: NA; clone size: NA; CDR3 DNA: TGTGCCAGCAGTCCCAGGGGGGGGGCGATCTCCTACGAGCAGTACTTC; CDR3 protein: CASSPRGGAISYEQYF
J gene: TRBJ2-1; V gene: TRBV2; D gene: NA; clone size: many; CDR3 DNA: TGTGCCAGCAGTCCCCTTAACTACAATGAGCAGTTCTTC; CDR3 protein: CASSPLNYNEQFF
J gene: TRBJ2-5; V gene: TRBV19; D gene: TRBD2; clone size: many; CDR3 DNA: TGTGCCAGTAGTATCGTTGCGGGGGGGCAAGAGACCCAGTACTTC; CDR3 protein: CASSIVAGGQETQYF
J gene: TRBJ1-1; V gene: TRBV7-9; D gene: TRBD1; clone size: NA; CDR3 DNA: TGTGCCAGCAGCCTCGGCGAGGACAGGCGACCTTTGAACACTGAAGCTTTCTTT; CDR3 protein: CASSLGEDRRPLNTEAFF
J gene: TRBJ2-1; V gene: TRBV7-9; D gene: TRBD2; clone size: many; CDR3 DNA: TGTGCCAGCAGCGCGGTTCTAGCGGGAGGACCCTATGAGCAGTTCTTC; CDR3 protein: CASSAVLAGGPYEQFF
J gene: TRBJ1-5; V gene: TRBV12-3/TRBV12-4; D gene: NA; clone size: few; CDR3 DNA: TGTGCCAGCAGTGAGCTCACCGGGAACAATCAGCCCCAGCATTTT; CDR3 protein: CASSELTGNNQPQHF
J gene: TRBJ2-7; V gene: TRBV7-6; D gene: TRBD2; clone size: many; CDR3 DNA: TGTGCCAGCAGCTACGGGGGGTCGGACGAGCAGTACTTC; CDR3 protein: CASSYGGSDEQYF